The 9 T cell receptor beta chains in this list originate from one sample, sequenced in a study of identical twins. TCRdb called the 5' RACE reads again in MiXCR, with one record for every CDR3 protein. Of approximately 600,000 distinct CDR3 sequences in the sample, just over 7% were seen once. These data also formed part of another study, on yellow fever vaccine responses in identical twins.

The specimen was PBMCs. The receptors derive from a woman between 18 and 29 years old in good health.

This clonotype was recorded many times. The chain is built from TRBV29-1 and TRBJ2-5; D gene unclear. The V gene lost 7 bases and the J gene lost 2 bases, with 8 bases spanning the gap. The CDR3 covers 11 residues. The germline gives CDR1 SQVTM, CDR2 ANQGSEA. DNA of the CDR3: TGCAGCGCTGGCGTTCAAGAGACCCAGTACTTC. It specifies CSAGVQETQYF.

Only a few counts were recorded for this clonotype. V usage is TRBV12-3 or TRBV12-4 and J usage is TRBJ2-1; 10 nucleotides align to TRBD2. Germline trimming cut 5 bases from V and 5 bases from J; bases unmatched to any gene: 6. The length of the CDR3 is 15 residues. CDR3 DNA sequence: TGTGCCAGCAGTACGAGCGGGGGGGTTAACAATGAGCAGTTCTTC. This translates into CASSTSGGVNNEQFF.

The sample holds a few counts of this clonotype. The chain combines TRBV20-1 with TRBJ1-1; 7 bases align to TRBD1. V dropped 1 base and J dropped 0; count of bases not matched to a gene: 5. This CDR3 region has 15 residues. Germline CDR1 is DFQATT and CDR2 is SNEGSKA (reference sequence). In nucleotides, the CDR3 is TGCAGTGCTAGAGGAGGGACAGACATGAACACTGAAGCTTTCTTT. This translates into CSARGGTDMNTEAFF.

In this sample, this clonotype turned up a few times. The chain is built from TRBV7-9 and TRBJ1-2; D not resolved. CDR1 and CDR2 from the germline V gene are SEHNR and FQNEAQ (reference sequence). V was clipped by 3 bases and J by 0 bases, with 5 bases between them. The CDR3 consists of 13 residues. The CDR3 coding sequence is TGTGCCAGCAGCTTCAGCACTAACTATGGCTACACCTTC. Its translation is CASSFSTNYGYTF.

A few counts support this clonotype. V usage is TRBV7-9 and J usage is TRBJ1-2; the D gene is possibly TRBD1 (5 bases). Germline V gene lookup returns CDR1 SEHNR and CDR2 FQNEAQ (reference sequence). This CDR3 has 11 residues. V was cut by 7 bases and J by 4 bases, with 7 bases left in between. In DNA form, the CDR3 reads TGTGCCAGCACACAGGCCTATGGCTACACCTTC. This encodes CASTQAYGYTF.

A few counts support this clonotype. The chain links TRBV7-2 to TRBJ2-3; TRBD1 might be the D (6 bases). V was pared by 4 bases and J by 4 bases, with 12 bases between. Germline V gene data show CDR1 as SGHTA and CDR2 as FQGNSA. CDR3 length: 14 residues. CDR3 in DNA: TGTGCCAGCAGCTCACAGGGCGGCCCAGATACGCAGTATTTT. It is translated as CASSSQGGPDTQYF.

The CDR3 DNA reads as TGTGCCAGCAGTTCCTCGAGCTCCTACAATGAGCAGTTCTTC. It translates to CASSSSSSYNEQFF. This chain links TRBV6-5 with TRBJ2-1; D is unresolved. Germline CDR1 and CDR2: MNHEY and SVGAGI. The CDR3 extends over 14 amino acids. Trimming pared 4 bases from V and 0 bases from J, leaving 7 bases between.

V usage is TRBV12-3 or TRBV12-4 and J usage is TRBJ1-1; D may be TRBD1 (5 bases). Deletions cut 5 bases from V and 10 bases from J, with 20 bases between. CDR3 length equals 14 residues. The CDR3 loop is CASSLFKGTAGAFF. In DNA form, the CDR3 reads TGTGCCAGCAGTCTTTTCAAGGGGACGGCCGGAGCTTTCTTT.

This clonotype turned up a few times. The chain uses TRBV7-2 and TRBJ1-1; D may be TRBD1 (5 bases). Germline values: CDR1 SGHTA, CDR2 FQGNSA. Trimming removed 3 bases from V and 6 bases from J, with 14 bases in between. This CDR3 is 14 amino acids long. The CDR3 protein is CASSLRGRVAEAFF. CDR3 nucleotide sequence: TGTGCCAGCAGCTTGAGGGGTAGGGTGGCTGAAGCTTTCTTT.